A single sample gave rise to the 3 T cell receptor beta chains below, sequenced in a study of T cell changes during pregnancy in multiple sclerosis. Profiled with immunoSEQ multiplex PCR; TCRdb holds only in-frame clones, not every one. Of around 31,000 clones in the sample, approximately 88% are singletons; the top ten hold about 9.5%. The sample in question was CD8+ T cells from peripheral blood mononuclear cells, obtained in the first trimester of pregnancy. All receptors come from a female donor with multiple sclerosis, enrolled in a pregnancy study.

The V gene is TRBV6-6, the J gene TRBJ1-1, with TRBD1 as a possible D gene (5 bases). V lost 2 bases to trimming and J lost 5 bases, with 15 bases between them. There are 15 residues in the CDR3. The germline CDR1 and CDR2 sequences are MNHNY and SVGAGI (reference sequence). The CDR3 here is CASSYPNDRGTEAFF. The CDR3 nucleotides are TGTGCCAGCAGTTACCCCAACGACCGGGGGACTGAAGCTTTCTTT.

The chain employs TRBV7-2 and TRBJ1-1, with D possibly matching TRBD1 (5 bases). Germline V gives CDR1 SGHTA, CDR2 FQGNSA. Trimming cost V 2 bases and J 4 bases, with 14 bases left between them. The length of the CDR3 is 15 residues. CDR3 residues: CASSLIGVGGTEAFF. The CDR3 DNA is TGTGCCAGCAGCTTAATTGGGGTCGGGGGCACTGAAGCTTTCTTT. The full variable domain, its missing parts supplied by reference TRBV7-2 and TRBJ1-1, is GAGVSQSPSNKVTEKGKDVELRCDPISGHTALYWYRQSLGQGLEFLIYFQGNSAPDKSGLPSDRFSAERTGGSVSTLTIQRTQQEDSAVYLCASSLIGVGGTEAFFGQGTRLTVV.

The V gene is TRBV6-5, the J gene TRBJ1-6, with a possible D match to TRBD1 (5 bases). Germline lookup yields CDR1 MNHEY and CDR2 SVGAGI. Deletions cut 2 bases from V and 9 bases from J, with 11 bases between. The CDR3 consists of 14 residues. The CDR3 protein is CASSYGREASPLHF. CDR3 nucleotides: TGTGCCAGCAGTTACGGCAGGGAGGCTTCACCCCTCCACTTT.